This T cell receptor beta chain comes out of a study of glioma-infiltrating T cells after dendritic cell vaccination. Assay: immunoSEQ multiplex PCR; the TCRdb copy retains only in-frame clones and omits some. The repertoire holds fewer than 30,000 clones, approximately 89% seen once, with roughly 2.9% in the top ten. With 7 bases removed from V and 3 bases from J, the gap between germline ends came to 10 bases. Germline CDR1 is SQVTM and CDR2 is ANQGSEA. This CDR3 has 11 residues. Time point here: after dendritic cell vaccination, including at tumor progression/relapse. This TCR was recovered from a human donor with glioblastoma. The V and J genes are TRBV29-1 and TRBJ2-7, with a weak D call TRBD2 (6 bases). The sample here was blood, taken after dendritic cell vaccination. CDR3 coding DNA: TGCAGCGCCCACGGGGGCTACGAGCAGTACTTC. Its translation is CSAHGGYEQYF.